This TCR beta chain was recorded in a study of shared clonotypes between healthy human individuals. V shed 4 bases and J shed 1 base, with 11 bases lying between them. This CDR3 has 14 amino acids. Germline CDR1 and CDR2: SGHNT and YYREEE (reference sequence). Deep-level running was used for the assay. The repertoire was sequenced with immunoSEQ multiplex PCR; TCRdb's copy has only in-frame clones and lacks some. The table shows around 2,000,000 clones, with 90% to 95% occurring only once. Study findings and constraints: The low donor count limited represented genetic and exposure-history diversity. Among donors, the sharing of clonotypes was expected to be influenced by sequencing depth.

This clone was detected only once. Its antigen is unknown. A much larger clone sits a single nucleotide away, making a read error possible. This specimen includes other DNA sequences encoding the same CDR3. Every donor was a Caucasian adult from Nashville, Tennessee. The V gene is TRBV5-4, the J gene TRBJ1-1; unclear D gene. The sequenced material came from naive CD4+ T cells sorted from blood. Subset indicated: CD45RA+ positively selected. This TCR derives from a man younger than 35 in good health. The DNA of the CDR3 is TGTGCCAGCAGCCCGAGAGGAGGGAACACTGAAGCTTTCTTT. It translates to CASSPRGGNTEAFF.